The 12 T cell receptor beta chains below were found in one sample sequenced in a study of cytomegalovirus exposure and HLA in healthy donors. The method was immunoSEQ multiplex PCR; TCRdb's version includes in-frame clones alone and lacks a portion of them. Of 45,000 to 65,000 clones listed, approximately 90% are singletons. Material for sequencing was PBMCs. The receptor source for this set is a man aged 18 to 29 in good health and CMV-seronegative.

V and J are TRBV5-6 and TRBJ2-5, with 7 bases identical to TRBD2. This CDR3 has 15 amino acids. V was clipped by 1 base and J by 4 bases; unmatched bases: 7. The germline gives CDR1 SGHDT, CDR2 YYEEEE. The CDR3: CASSLLGEGRETQYF. CDR3 nucleotides: TGTGCCAGCAGCTTGTTGGGGGAGGGCCGAGAGACCCAGTACTTC.

The chain combines TRBV9 with TRBJ2-1; TRBD2 is a possible D gene (6 bases). The CDR3 totals 18 residues. The germline CDR1 and CDR2 sequences are SGDLS and YYNGEE. V lost 1 base and J 2 bases, leaving 19 bases between the germline ends. CDR3 DNA: TGTGCCAGCAGCGTATCGCCCTTAAGCGGGTCCCCCTACAATGAGCAGTTCTTC. This codes for CASSVSPLSGSPYNEQFF.

V and J are TRBV13 and TRBJ1-3; unclear D gene. V was clipped by 5 bases and J by 0 bases, with 17 bases between them. The germline gives CDR1 PRHDT, CDR2 FYEKMQ (reference sequence). The CDR3 consists of 17 residues. The CDR3 is CASSLRGLAVSGNTIYF. CDR3 in DNA: TGTGCCAGCAGCCTTCGGGGTCTTGCGGTCTCTGGAAACACCATATATTTT.

CDR3 residues: CASSSRLNEKLFF. The CDR3 DNA sequence: TGTGCCAGTAGTTCCCGACTGAATGAAAAACTGTTTTTT. J is TRBJ1-4 and V is TRBV19; D remains unclear. With 5 bases removed from V and 5 bases from J, the gap between germline ends came to 9 bases. CDR3 length: 13 residues. Germline V gene lookup returns CDR1 LNHDA and CDR2 SQIVND (reference sequence).

This chain connects TRBV6-5 to TRBJ1-4; 10 bases map to TRBD1. The CDR3 has 13 amino acids. With V trimmed by 7 bases and J by 11 bases, 7 bases remained unmatched. The germline V gene has CDR1 MNHEY and CDR2 SVGAGI. In nucleotides, the CDR3 is TGTGCCAGCACTGGGACAGGGGCTGAGAAACTGTTTTTT. It codes for CASTGTGAEKLFF.

The V and J genes are TRBV19 and TRBJ1-1, with 7 nucleotides matching TRBD1. The CDR3 is 15 amino acids. Germline V CDR1 and CDR2: LNHDA, SQIVND (reference sequence). Trimming removed 3 bases from V and 0 bases from J; junction bases left unmatched: 4. The CDR3 protein is CASSIPGQMNTEAFF. The CDR3 DNA is TGTGCCAGTAGTATCCCGGGACAGATGAACACTGAAGCTTTCTTT.

V is TRBV11-3 and J is TRBJ2-2; TRBD1 matches 10 bases. V dropped 5 bases and J dropped 4; count of bases not matched to a gene: 4. Germline CDR1 is SGHNT and CDR2 is YENEEA. This CDR3 contains 15 residues. The CDR3 sequence is CASSAGTGATGELFF. CDR3 DNA: TGTGCCAGCAGCGCCGGGACAGGGGCCACCGGGGAGCTGTTTTTT.

The chain joins TRBV28 to TRBJ2-7, with 10 bases aligning to TRBD1. This CDR3 region has 18 residues. In germline, CDR1 is MDHEN, CDR2 SYDVKM. V was clipped by 3 bases and J by 7 bases; unmatched bases: 18. CDR3 sequence reads: CASSFFSLQTGGGLEQYF. The CDR3 DNA is TGTGCCAGCAGTTTTTTCTCTCTCCAGACAGGGGGCGGTTTAGAGCAGTACTTC.

J is TRBJ1-3 and V is TRBV6-1; 9 bases are shared with TRBD1. The V gene end was trimmed by 5 bases and the J gene end by 5 bases; junction bases not matched to a gene: 4. From germline, CDR1 is MNHNS and CDR2 SASEGT. The CDR3 has 14 amino acids. The chain's CDR3 is CASSPGQGRNTIYF. The CDR3 bases are TGTGCCAGCAGTCCGGGACAGGGCCGAAACACCATATATTTT.

This chain joins TRBV28 and TRBJ1-4; D is ambiguous. In germline, CDR1 is MDHEN, CDR2 SYDVKM. CDR3 length: 12 amino acids. The V gene lost 5 bases and the J gene lost 7 bases, with 8 bases spanning the gap. The CDR3 spells CASSVVGEKLFF. CDR3 in DNA: TGTGCCAGCAGTGTAGTCGGTGAAAAACTGTTTTTT. The whole variable domain, remainder taken from reference TRBV28 and TRBJ1-4, is DVKVTQSSRYLVKRTGEKVFLECVQDMDHENMFWYRQDPGLGLRLIYFSYDVKMKEKGDIPEGYSVSREKKERFSLILESASTNQTSMYLCASSVVGEKLFFGSGTQLSVL.

The chain carries TRBV19 and TRBJ1-1, with 9 nucleotides matching TRBD1. Per the germline V gene, CDR1 is LNHDA and CDR2 is SQIVND (reference sequence). This CDR3 contains 16 residues. After removal of 6 bases from V and 1 base from J, the junction contained 9 bases not matched to a gene. CDR3 bases: TGTGCCAGTAGCTTCGCCCGGGACAGGGAGAACACTGAAGCTTTCTTT. It yields the protein CASSFARDRENTEAFF.

The V call is TRBV27, the J call TRBJ2-7; 8 nucleotides align to TRBD2. Looked up from germline, CDR1 is MNHEY and CDR2 is SMNVEV (reference sequence). This CDR3 region has 15 residues. The V segment lost 4 bases and the J segment 6 bases; nucleotides outside the gene matches: 11. The DNA of the CDR3 is TGTGCCAGCAGTTCCCCGGGACTAGGGACTCTCGAGCAGTACTTC. Its translation is CASSSPGLGTLEQYF.